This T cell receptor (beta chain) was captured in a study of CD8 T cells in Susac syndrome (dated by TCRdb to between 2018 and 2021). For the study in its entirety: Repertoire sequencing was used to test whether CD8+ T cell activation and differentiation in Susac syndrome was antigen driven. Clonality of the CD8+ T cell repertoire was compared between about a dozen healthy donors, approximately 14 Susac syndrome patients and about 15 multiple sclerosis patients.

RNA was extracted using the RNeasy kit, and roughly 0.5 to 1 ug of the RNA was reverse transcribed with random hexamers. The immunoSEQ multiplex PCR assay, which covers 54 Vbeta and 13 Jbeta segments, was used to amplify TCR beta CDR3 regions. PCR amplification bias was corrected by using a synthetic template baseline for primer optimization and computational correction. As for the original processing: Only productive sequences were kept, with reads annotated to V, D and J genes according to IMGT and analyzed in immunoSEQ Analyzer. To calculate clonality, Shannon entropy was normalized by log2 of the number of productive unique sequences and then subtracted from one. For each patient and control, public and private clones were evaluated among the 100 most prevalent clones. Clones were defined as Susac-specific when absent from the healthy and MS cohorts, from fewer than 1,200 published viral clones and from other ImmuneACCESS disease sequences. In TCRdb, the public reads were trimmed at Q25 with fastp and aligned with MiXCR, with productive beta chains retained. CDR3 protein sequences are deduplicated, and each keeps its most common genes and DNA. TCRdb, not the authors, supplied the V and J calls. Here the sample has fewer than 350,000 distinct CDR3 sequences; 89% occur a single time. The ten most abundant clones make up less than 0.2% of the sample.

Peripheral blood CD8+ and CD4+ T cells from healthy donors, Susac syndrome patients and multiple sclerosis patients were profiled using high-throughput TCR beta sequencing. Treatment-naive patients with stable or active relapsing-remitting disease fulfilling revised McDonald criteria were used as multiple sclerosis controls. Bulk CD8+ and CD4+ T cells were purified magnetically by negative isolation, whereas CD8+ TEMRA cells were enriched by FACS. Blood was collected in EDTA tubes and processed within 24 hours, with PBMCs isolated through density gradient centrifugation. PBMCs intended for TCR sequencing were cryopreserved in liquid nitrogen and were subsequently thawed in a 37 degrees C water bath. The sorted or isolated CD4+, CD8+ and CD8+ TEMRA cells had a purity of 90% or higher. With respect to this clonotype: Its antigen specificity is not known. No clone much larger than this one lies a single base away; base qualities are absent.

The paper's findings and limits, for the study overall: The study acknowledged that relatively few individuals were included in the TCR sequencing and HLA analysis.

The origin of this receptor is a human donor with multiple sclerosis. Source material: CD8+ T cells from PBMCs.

The DNA sequence reads TGTGCCAGCAGTGAATCGATCGCAGATACGCAGTATTTT. Its protein reads: CASSESIADTQYF. The chain was built from TRBV25-1 and TRBJ2-3, with the D gene uncertain. CDR1 and CDR2 (MGHDK, SYGVNS) derive from the germline V gene. From the cysteine through the phenylalanine, the CDR3 covers 13 amino acids. The sequence is cut down to CDR3 DNA, 39 bases in frame from base 1. V is cut by 1 base and J by 4 bases, and the space between the germline ends is 6 bases.